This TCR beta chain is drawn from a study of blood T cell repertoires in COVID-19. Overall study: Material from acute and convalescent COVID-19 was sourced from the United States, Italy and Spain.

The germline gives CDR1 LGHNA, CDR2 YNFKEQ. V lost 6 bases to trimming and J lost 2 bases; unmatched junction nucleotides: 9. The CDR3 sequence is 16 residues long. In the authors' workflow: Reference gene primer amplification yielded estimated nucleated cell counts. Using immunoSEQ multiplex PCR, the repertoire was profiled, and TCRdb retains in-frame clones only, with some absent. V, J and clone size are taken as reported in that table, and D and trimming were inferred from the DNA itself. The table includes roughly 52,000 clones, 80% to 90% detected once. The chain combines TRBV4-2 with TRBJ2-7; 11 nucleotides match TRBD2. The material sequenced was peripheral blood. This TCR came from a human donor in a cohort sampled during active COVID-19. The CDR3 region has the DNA TGTGCCAGCAGTTCCTCTAGCGGGGGGCCTCCCTACGAGCAGTACTTC. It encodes CASSSSSGGPPYEQYF.